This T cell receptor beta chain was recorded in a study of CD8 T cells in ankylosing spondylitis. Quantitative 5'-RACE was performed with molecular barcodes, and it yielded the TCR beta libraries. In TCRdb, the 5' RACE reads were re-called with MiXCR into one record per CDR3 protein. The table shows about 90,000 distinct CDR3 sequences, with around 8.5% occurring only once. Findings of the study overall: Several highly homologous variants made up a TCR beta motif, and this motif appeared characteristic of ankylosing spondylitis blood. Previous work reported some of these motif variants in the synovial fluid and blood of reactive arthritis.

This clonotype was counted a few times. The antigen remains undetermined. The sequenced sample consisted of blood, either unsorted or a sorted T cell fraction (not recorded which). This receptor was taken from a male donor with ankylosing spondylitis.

Written as DNA, the CDR3 is TGTGCCAGCACCGCTCTGGGGGATTCGGACGAGCAGTACTTC. This sequence encodes CASTALGDSDEQYF. The V call is TRBV12-3 or TRBV12-4, the J call TRBJ2-7, with D perhaps TRBD1 or TRBD2 (5 bases each). The V end was cut by 7 bases, the J end by 5 bases, with 18 bases between. The CDR3 consists of 14 residues.